The clone carrying this T cell receptor (beta chain) was picked up a small number of times. This specimen comes from a study of metastatic and nonmetastatic thyroid tumors. Per the germline V gene, CDR1 is MNHNS and CDR2 is SASEGT. The CDR3 consists of 13 residues. Trimming cost V 6 bases and J 5 bases, with 13 bases left between them. Through MiXCR, TCRdb re-clonotyped the PCR reads. The sample has roughly 40,000 clones, around 17% seen once. Patients underwent thyroid surgery, and none had received any treatment before it. The material sequenced was blood. This chain joins TRBV6-1 and TRBJ1-1, with a possible D match to TRBD1 (5 bases). The source is a female donor with papillary thyroid cancer or a benign thyroid nodule (not recorded which). Some clones in this sample may be carry-over from other donors' samples. CDR3 DNA sequence: TGTGCCAGCAGCCCCCCGGGGGGGACTGAAGCTTTCTTT. Protein product: CASSPPGGTEAFF.